The clone carrying this T cell receptor beta chain occurred many times. The V and J ends lost 1 base and 1 base, in that order; junction bases with no gene match: 6. This CDR3 is 16 amino acids long. Germline CDR1 SSHAT, CDR2 FNYEAQ (reference sequence). This record belongs to a study of neurological immune-mediated disorders. With 10-nucleotide random UMIs, 5'RACE was used to make the cDNA. Whenever a sequencing run was performed, it yielded over 180 million TCR-beta sequences from 15-18 subjects. TCRdb fed the 5' RACE reads into MiXCR, producing one record per CDR3 protein. The table lists some 43,000 distinct CDR3 sequences, roughly 2.5% of them singletons.

This TCR came from a man aged 25-45 years with multiple sclerosis. The chain recombines TRBV7-7 with TRBJ2-5, with 7 bases that match TRBD2. The material sequenced was PBMCs. This CDR3 is CASSLGVAGSQETQYF. The CDR3 DNA sequence: TGTGCCAGCAGCTTAGGGGTAGCGGGTAGCCAAGAGACCCAGTACTTC. Based on the CDR3 plus reference TRBV7-7 and TRBJ2-5, the full variable domain is GAGVSQSPRYKVTKRGQDVTLRCDPISSHATLYWYQQALGQGPEFLTYFNYEAQPDKSGLPSDRFSAERPEGSISTLTIQRTEQRDSAMYRCASSLGVAGSQETQYFGPGTRLLVL.